The entry below gives a single T cell receptor beta chain sequence along with its context. Its antigen is unknown. The sample is drawn from a study of CD8+ T cells in alopecia areata. Trimming cost V 4 bases and J 3 bases, with 14 bases left between them. Germline values: CDR1 SGHKS, CDR2 YYEKEE (reference sequence). This CDR3 has 15 residues. Reverse transcription of extracted RNA yielded cDNA, which provided the sequencing template. The protocol was immunoSEQ multiplex PCR, while the TCRdb copy is restricted to in-frame clones and leaves out a portion. The sample yields approximately 200,000 clones, roughly 50% seen once. Treatment: oral pan-JAK inhibitor, 5-10 mg twice daily. General study points: In scalp samples, resident alphabeta T cells of normal skin are also sequenced.

The material sequenced was CD4+ T cells sorted from blood, taken at week 24, from a patient treated with tofacitinib. V gene TRBV5-5 combines with J gene TRBJ1-5, with a weak D call TRBD1 (5 bases). This clonotype was sampled from a human donor with alopecia areata. DNA of the CDR3: TGTGCCAGCAGCCCGGGAGGGGCGCCCAATCAGCCCCAGCATTTT. This encodes CASSPGGAPNQPQHF.